Given below is one T cell receptor beta chain in context. This entry belongs to a study of T cell changes during pregnancy in multiple sclerosis. Profiled with immunoSEQ multiplex PCR; TCRdb holds only in-frame clones, not every one. The table lists 72,000 or so clones, 93% of them singletons, with roughly 2.5% in the top ten. The V and J ends lost 2 bases and 0 bases respectively, with 16 bases between them. Germline lookup yields CDR1 SGHVS and CDR2 FNYEAQ. This CDR3 contains 18 residues. This sample comprised peripheral blood, obtained in the second trimester of pregnancy. The source of this sequence is a female donor with multiple sclerosis, enrolled in a pregnancy study. The chain couples TRBV7-6 to TRBJ2-2, with D possibly being TRBD1 (6 bases). The CDR3 sequence is CASSLSPTGRANTGELFF. CDR3 DNA: TGTGCCAGCAGCTTATCCCCCACAGGGCGCGCGAACACCGGGGAGCTGTTTTTT.